The present entry profiles one TCR beta chain with its context. The V gene lost 5 bases and the J gene lost 2 bases, with 19 bases spanning the gap. This CDR3 region has 16 residues. The germline gives CDR1 SGHVS, CDR2 FNYEAQ. This sample was taken from a study of breast tumors, draining lymph nodes, adjacent tissues. TCRdb reprocessed the multiplex PCR reads via MiXCR and lists one record per CDR3 protein. The sample yields 45,000 to 65,000 distinct CDR3 sequences, approximately 45% seen once. The sequence was collected from a female donor with breast cancer. Some clones in this sample may be carry-over from other donors' samples. The sample taken for sequencing was breast tumor tissue. V is TRBV7-6 and J is TRBJ2-7; tentatively, D is TRBD1 (6 bases). This CDR3 reads CASSAQAPGTTYEQYF. Here the CDR3 DNA reads TGTGCCAGCAGCGCACAAGCCCCCGGGACAACCTACGAGCAGTACTTC.